This T cell receptor (beta chain) comes out of a study of T cells in Graves' hyperthyroidism and ophthalmopathy (dated 2019 in TCRdb). About the full investigation: Peripheral blood was collected at initial diagnosis, before any treatment. To identify TCR V-J signatures that set the groups apart, the researchers used a discovery cohort of 100 patients, made up of roughly 45 with Graves' ophthalmopathy and 57 with stable Graves' hyperthyroidism. An independent validation cohort of around 19 hyperthyroidism patients and 17 patients who later progressed to ophthalmopathy tested prospective prediction of ophthalmopathy. For training and testing, the 80 to 100 patients in the discovery cohort were randomly divided in a 7:3 ratio. Thyroid tissue and blood T-cell repertoires from six Graves' hyperthyroidism patients were also compared in the study. After sampling, hyperthyroidism patients received methimazole starting at 30 mg daily, and ophthalmopathy patients received high-dose intravenous methylprednisolone. The paper describes TCR Vbeta CDR3 sequencing of around 140 peripheral blood samples, made up of 43 ophthalmopathy patients, 70 to 75 hyperthyroidism patients and around 17 progressor patients. Results the study describes overall, beyond this receptor: A model built on a 13 V-J signature distinguished ophthalmopathy from stable hyperthyroidism, reaching roughly 88% sensitivity and about 81% specificity in cross-validation and 80%/75% in testing. Most expanded thyroid clonotypes (frequency above 0.001) were also detected in blood, a finding suggesting that blood repertoires may reflect thyroid immune responses. No statistical method was used to fix the sample size in advance, and group allocation was not hidden from the investigators. In validation, the model predicted progression to ophthalmopathy a median of roughly six months before onset, with approximately 71% sensitivity and almost 75% specificity.

This clonotype was observed many times. There is no known antigen for this receptor. The sample holds no much larger clone one base away, and base qualities are not on file. TCR beta CDR3 regions were amplified from RNA transcripts. The first round of RT-PCR for the TCR CDR3 was performed with the HTBI primer set and the Qiagen OneStep RT-PCR kit. Libraries were constructed in a second round of multiplex PCR, after which size selection and purification were carried out. The libraries were sequenced on an Illumina HiSeq2000 using paired-end 100 bp reads. The study's processing was this. Raw data were processed with SOAPnuke, discarding reads with adapters, uncalled bases, mean Phred below 15, or no exact constant-primer or identifier match. COPE v1.2.5 was used to merge the high-quality paired reads, and each unique nucleotide sequence was defined as a clonotype. MiTCR v1.1 was used to align the clonotypes against IMGT TRBV, TRBD and TRBJ reference segments. The analysis was restricted to V-J combinations with a frequency above 0.0001, which together covered 99% to 99.2% of the repertoires. The TCS score was defined as the ratio of F50 (clonal expansion) to E x V (chaos), calculated using BLOSUM62-based TCRdist between CDR3 peptides within each V-J. Welch's t-statistics and random forest reduced fewer than 600 V-J features to some 14, which were used in a naive Bayes classifier (R e1071). TCRdb itself trimmed the public reads at Q25 with fastp, ran MiXCR and retained productive beta chains. When rows share a CDR3 protein, they turn into one entry using the most common DNA and genes. The V and J calls come from TCRdb's annotation, not from the publication. In this sample the table shows roughly 380,000 distinct CDR3 sequences, approximately 14% of which occur a single time. The ten largest clones add up to approximately 10% of the sample.

Counted from cysteine to phenylalanine, this CDR3 has 14 amino acids. The entry retains the CDR3 DNA only, 42 bases that are in frame from base 1. The germline V gene yields SGHVS for CDR1 and FQNEAQ for CDR2. At the junction V is shortened by 5 bases and J by 4 bases, with 9 bases in between. A patient counted as having stable Graves' hyperthyroidism if no progression to ophthalmopathy occurred over 18 months of follow-up. Hyperthyroidism patients were aged 18 to 65 years and newly diagnosed, with disease duration of less than 2 months. Patients with uncontrolled infections, other autoimmune diseases, pregnancy or lactation were excluded. Diagnoses relied on clinical symptoms, serum thyroxine and TRAb, thyroid ultrasound and orbital computed tomography. PBMCs were separated from roughly 9.3 ml of fresh peripheral blood using Ficoll-Paque density gradient centrifugation. Total RNA was extracted using Trizol reagent, and RNA quality was assessed on an Agilent 2100 Bioanalyzer.

The rearrangement combines TRBV7-8 with TRBJ1-6, with TRBD1 as a weak D call on 6 bases. The receptor comes from a woman in her sixties or seventies with Graves' hyperthyroidism. The sequenced sample was blood. At the DNA level, the sequence is TGTGCCAGCAGCGCCGGACAGTATAATTCACCCCTCCACTTT. Translation gives CASSAGQYNSPLHF.